Each of the 18 T cell receptor beta chains below was sequenced from the same sample in a study of T cell responses to AZD1222 COVID-19 vaccine. Measured with immunoSEQ multiplex PCR; TCRdb has only the in-frame clones, and not every one. The table has 85,000 to 100,000 clones, 65% to 90% seen once. This material consisted of peripheral blood, taken on day 0 of AZD1222 vaccination. The receptors come from an adult in good health.

This clone was recorded a few times. The V gene is TRBV12-5, the J gene TRBJ2-3; no definite D call. Looked up from germline, CDR1 is LGHNT and CDR2 is FRNRAP. The CDR3 is 14 residues long. V lost 2 bases, J lost 6 bases, and 12 bases lay in between. The CDR3 nucleotides read TGTGCTAGTGGTTTGAGTGGCGTTCCGGATACGCAGTATTTT. This encodes CASGLSGVPDTQYF.

This clone was seen a handful of times. The rearrangement uses TRBV25-1 and TRBJ1-1, with 7 bases identical to TRBD1. The CDR3 totals 11 residues. J lost 11 bases, V lost 6 bases, and 6 bases had no gene match. Germline CDR1 reads MGHDK; CDR2 reads SYGVNS. In DNA, the CDR3 is TGTGCCAGCAGGTCCGGGACAGTGGCTTTCTTT. It specifies CASRSGTVAFF. Full variable domain (remainder filled in from reference TRBV25-1 and TRBJ1-1): EADIYQTPRYLVIGTGKKITLECSQTMGHDKMYWYQQDPGMELHLIHYSYGVNSTEKGDLSSESTVSRIRTEHFPLTLESARPSHTSQYLCASRSGTVAFFGQGTRLTVV.

For this clone: Other DNA sequences of this sample code for an identical CDR3. The chain carries TRBV7-2 and TRBJ1-2, with 7 bases matching TRBD1. Germline CDR1 reads SGHTA; CDR2 reads FQGNSA. CDR3 length: 13 residues. Trimming removed 2 bases from V and 4 bases from J; junction bases left unmatched: 1. The CDR3 DNA follows: TGTGCCAGCAGCTTATCAGGGGGCTATGGCTACACCTTC. Translation: CASSLSGGYGYTF.

This rearrangement joins TRBV7-9 to TRBJ1-6; weak D call: TRBD1 (6 bases). Trimming stripped 4 bases from V and 5 bases from J, with 9 bases between. The CDR3 is 14 amino acids. The germline CDR1 and CDR2 sequences are SEHNR and FQNEAQ (reference sequence). Written as DNA, the CDR3 is TGTGCCAGCAGCTCCGGACAGAATAATTCACCCCTCCACTTT. Amino acids: CASSSGQNNSPLHF.

This clone was seen more than once but under ten times. The chain recombines TRBV10-1 with TRBJ1-1; unclear D gene. The CDR3 is 12 residues long. The V and J ends lost 3 bases and 3 bases respectively, with 5 bases between them. Germline CDR1 and CDR2: WNHNN and SYGVQD (reference sequence). The chain's CDR3 is CASSEAYTEAFF. CDR3 bases: TGCGCCAGCAGTGAAGCGTACACTGAAGCTTTCTTT.

The rearrangement links TRBV30 to TRBJ1-1, with D hard to call. The CDR3 totals 13 residues. Germline V gene sequence: CDR1 GTSNPN, CDR2 SVGIG (reference sequence). The V gene lost 3 bases and the J gene lost 1 base, with 9 bases spanning the gap. As DNA, the CDR3 is TGTGCCTGGAGCGCCTCAGGGAACACTGAAGCTTTCTTT. Amino acids: CAWSASGNTEAFF. The complete variable domain, with remaining parts taken from reference TRBV30 and TRBJ1-1, reads SQTIHQWPATLVQPVGSPLSLECTVEGTSNPNLYWYRQAAGRGLQLLFYSVGIGQISSEVPQNLSASRPQDRQFILSSKKLLLSDSGFYLCAWSASGNTEAFFGQGTRLTVV.

V gene TRBV7-2 combines with J gene TRBJ1-1; D unresolved. Germline V lookup: CDR1 SGHTA, CDR2 FQGNSA. This CDR3 has 14 residues. V lost 1 base to trimming and J lost 0 bases, with 6 bases between them. CDR3: CASSLGLMNTEAFF. In nucleotides, the CDR3 is TGTGCCAGCAGCTTAGGACTTATGAACACTGAAGCTTTCTTT.

The V gene is TRBV7-6, the J gene TRBJ2-7; tentatively, D is TRBD1 (6 bases). Trimming removed 1 base from V and 4 bases from J, with 11 bases in between. The length of the CDR3 is 14 residues. CDR1 is SGHVS, CDR2 FNYEAQ, per germline. CDR3 loop: CASSLGRQAYEQYF. In DNA form, the CDR3 reads TGTGCCAGCAGCTTAGGCAGACAGGCTTACGAGCAGTACTTC.

The chain carries TRBV27 and TRBJ1-2, with 7 bases aligning to TRBD1. The V gene's germline CDR1 is MNHEY and CDR2 SMNVEV (reference sequence). V shed 8 bases and J 3 bases; nucleotides not matched to a gene: 0. This CDR3 comprises 11 residues. CDR3 amino acids: CASQGDYGYTF. CDR3 coding DNA: TGTGCCAGCCAGGGGGACTATGGCTACACCTTC.

The chain carries TRBV6-5 and TRBJ1-1; the D gene is possibly TRBD1 (5 bases). V dropped 4 bases and J dropped 1 base, with 13 bases sitting between them. The CDR3 is 15 residues long. Germline CDR1 MNHEY, CDR2 SVGAGI. Written as DNA, the CDR3 is TGTGCCAGCAGTTCCTTGGGGGTGGAGAACACTGAAGCTTTCTTT. Its protein product is CASSSLGVENTEAFF.

This chain joins TRBV7-2 and TRBJ1-5; TRBD1 might be the D (5 bases). Germline CDR1 is SGHTA and CDR2 is FQGNSA. Trimming cost V 8 bases and J 1 base, with 9 bases left between them. This CDR3 has 13 residues. CDR3 nucleotides: TGTGCCAGCCGGCAGGGCAGCAATCAGCCCCAGCATTTT. Protein product: CASRQGSNQPQHF.

V is TRBV7-2 and J is TRBJ2-5, with TRBD2 matching over 15 bases. The CDR3 covers 17 residues. Per germline, CDR1 SGHTA and CDR2 FQGNSA. The junction had 6 bases not matched to a gene; V was cut back by 2 bases and J by 5 bases. The CDR3 DNA reads as TGTGCCAGCAGCTTATGGACTAGCGGGAGGGCCGCCGAGACCCAGTACTTC. This translates into CASSLWTSGRAAETQYF.

CDR3 loop: CASSSTGGSGYEQYF. CDR3 bases: TGTGCCAGCAGCTCTACAGGGGGCTCGGGTTACGAGCAGTACTTC. The J gene is TRBJ2-7, the V gene TRBV7-6, with 9 positions matching TRBD1. The germline V gene has CDR1 SGHVS and CDR2 FNYEAQ. The CDR3 covers 15 residues. Trimming removed 4 bases from V and 4 bases from J; junction bases left unmatched: 8.

V usage is TRBV7-2 and J usage is TRBJ1-1; 7 bases match TRBD1. Germline V gene data show CDR1 as SGHTA and CDR2 as FQGNSA. This CDR3 spans 15 amino acids. V was clipped by 2 bases and J by 7 bases; unmatched bases: 10. The CDR3 DNA sequence: TGTGCCAGCAGCTTAAAATCAAGGGGACAGAGTGAAGCTTTCTTT. Translated: CASSLKSRGQSEAFF.

The J gene is TRBJ2-6, the V gene TRBV9; possibly TRBD1 for D (5 bases). Germline CDR1 reads SGDLS; CDR2 reads YYNGEE. V lost 0 bases and J lost 5, with 15 bases in between. The CDR3 extends over 17 amino acids. The CDR3 sequence: CASSVDQGANRANVLTF. CDR3 nucleotides: TGTGCCAGCAGCGTAGACCAGGGCGCAAACCGGGCCAACGTCCTGACTTTC. The full variable domain, its missing parts supplied by reference TRBV9 and TRBJ2-6, is DSGVTQTPKHLITATGQRVTLRCSPRSGDLSVYWYQQSLDQGLQFLIQYYNGEERAKGNILERFSAQQFPDLHSELNLSSLELGDSALYFCASSVDQGANRANVLTFGAGSRLTVL.

In this sample, this clone turned up a few times. This chain links TRBV15 with TRBJ1-1; D possibly corresponds to TRBD1 (5 bases). The V end was cut by 1 base, the J end by 6 bases, with 18 bases between. Looked up from germline, CDR1 is LNHNV and CDR2 is YYDKDF (reference sequence). This CDR3 comprises 16 residues. The CDR3 DNA reads as TGTGCCACCAGCAGAGTCGTGGGGGGGAGAGTACCTGAAGCTTTCTTT. Residues: CATSRVVGGRVPEAFF.

V usage is TRBV3-1 (or the pseudogene TRBV3-2) and J usage is TRBJ1-2; D is ambiguous. The CDR3 covers 14 residues. Germline CDR1 reads LGHDT; CDR2 reads YNNKEL (reference sequence). Trimming shortened V by 0 bases and J by 6 bases, and 11 bases separated the two germline ends. CDR3 amino acids: CASSQELVFDGYTF. Written as DNA, the CDR3 is TGTGCCAGCAGCCAAGAACTGGTCTTCGATGGCTACACCTTC.

The V call is TRBV7-8, the J call TRBJ2-7; perhaps TRBD2 as D (5 bases). Per the germline V gene, CDR1 is SGHVS and CDR2 is FQNEAQ. Trimming stripped 1 base from V and 2 bases from J, with 9 bases between. CDR3 length equals 14 residues. Here the CDR3 reads CASSLGELAYEQYF. DNA of the CDR3: TGTGCCAGCAGCTTAGGGGAGTTAGCCTACGAGCAGTACTTC.